This T cell receptor beta chain is from a study of blood T cell repertoires in COVID-19. Study context: The samples span acute and convalescent COVID-19 from the United States, Italy and Spain.

Authors' processing steps: It was from reference gene primer amplification that nucleated cell counts were estimated. Some clones are missing from TCRdb's copy, which holds only in-frame ones; the method was immunoSEQ multiplex PCR. The V and J calls and clone size were taken over from that table, and D and trimming were inferred from the DNA. The sample lists some 190,000 clones; roughly 83% were seen once. Participants were aged about 18 to 89 years from 20 to 30 US areas. Each participant's cohort was designated according to participant-reported clinical history. Germline-derived CDR1 and CDR2 are MDHEN and SYDVKM. This CDR3 is built from 12 residues. Trimming shortened V by 4 bases and J by 8 bases, and 11 bases separated the two germline ends.

The sample taken for sequencing was PBMCs or T cells enriched from blood (not recorded which). This sequence joins TRBV28 and TRBJ1-2, with TRBD1 as a possible D gene (5 bases). The clonotype comes from a man aged 35 to 55 with acute COVID-19. The CDR3 nucleotides read TGTGCCAGCAGTTCTCCCACAGGAGGCTACACCTTC. It encodes CASSSPTGGYTF.